Following are 21 T cell receptor beta chains from one sample sequenced in a study of T cell repertoires in cytomegalovirus infection. Using its own MiXCR run on the reads, TCRdb lists one record per CDR3 protein. The sample includes about 140,000 distinct CDR3 sequences, about 6.3% of them seen just once. The sequenced material came from PBMCs. The receptors were sampled from a human donor in good health (CMV status not recorded). Some clones in this sample may be carry-over from other donors' samples.

This clonotype was picked up many times. The V and J genes are TRBV19 and TRBJ2-6; D possibly uses TRBD1 or TRBD2 (5 bases each). V gave up 7 bases and J gave up 4 bases, with 11 bases separating them. Germline V gives CDR1 LNHDA, CDR2 SQIVND (reference sequence). This CDR3 has 14 residues. As DNA, the CDR3 is TGTGCCAGTACCCCCGGGGCAGGGGCCAACGTCCTGACTTTC. Its translation is CASTPGAGANVLTF.

V usage is TRBV14 and J usage is TRBJ1-6; D call uncertain. The length of the CDR3 is 14 residues. V gave up 1 base and J gave up 12 bases, with 13 bases separating them. Germline V lookup: CDR1 SGHDN, CDR2 FVKESK. In nucleotides, the CDR3 is TGTGCCAGCAGCCAAGTACAGAGAAGTGGACCCCTCCACTTT. As protein: CASSQVQRSGPLHF.

This clonotype was seen at least ten times. This chain uses TRBV7-2 with TRBJ1-1; D remains unclear. The V gene's germline CDR1 is SGHTA and CDR2 FQGNSA. CDR3 length: 13 residues. Trimming shortened V by 5 bases and J by 5 bases, and 12 bases separated the two germline ends. CDR3 protein: CASSPTLGTEAFF. The CDR3 DNA is TGTGCCAGCAGCCCGACCTTGGGGACTGAAGCTTTCTTT.

In this sample, this clonotype turned up many times. The V gene is TRBV7-2, the J gene TRBJ2-1; no definite D call. Germline loops: CDR1 SGHTA, CDR2 FQGNSA. V lost 1 base, J lost 9 bases, and 1 base lay in between. The CDR3 covers 10 residues. CDR3 protein: CASSLVEQFF. The CDR3 nucleotides are TGTGCCAGCAGCTTAGTTGAGCAGTTCTTC.

There are a few counts of this clonotype. The chain couples TRBV7-8 to TRBJ2-7; D assignment may be TRBD1 or TRBD2 (5 bases each). The CDR3 has 13 amino acids. V was cut by 0 bases and J by 6 bases, with 9 bases left in between. Germline V gene data show CDR1 as SGHVS and CDR2 as FQNEAQ. CDR3 protein: CASSLALGVEQYF. The CDR3 DNA reads as TGTGCCAGCAGCTTAGCCTTGGGGGTCGAGCAGTACTTC.

This clonotype has only a few counts. The V gene is TRBV20-1, the J gene TRBJ2-7, with a tentative D call TRBD1 (6 bases). The CDR3 is made up of 14 amino acids. From germline, CDR1 is DFQATT and CDR2 SNEGSKA (reference sequence). V was shortened by 3 bases and J by 2 bases, with 14 bases between the two germline ends. The CDR3 coding sequence is TGCAGTGCTAGCGACAGGTTACGGGCCTACGAGCAGTACTTC. Residues: CSASDRLRAYEQYF.

This clonotype was recorded at least ten times. The CDR3 reads CASSYFAADRSGPYTEAFF. CDR3 nucleotides: TGTGCCAGCAGTTATTTCGCGGCAGATAGATCAGGACCTTACACTGAAGCTTTCTTT. V usage is TRBV6-1 and J usage is TRBJ1-1; D unresolved. CDR1 and CDR2 (germline): MNHNS, SASEGT. The V end was cut by 5 bases, the J end by 3 bases, with 28 bases between. The CDR3 totals 19 residues.

To note about this clonotype: This sequence may be a read error, since a much larger clone differs from it by one base. This sequence joins TRBV6-2 or TRBV6-3 and TRBJ2-7; D uncertain. The germline gives CDR1 MNHEY, CDR2 SVGEGT. The CDR3 has 14 residues. With 4 bases removed from V and 3 bases from J, the gap between germline ends came to 13 bases. CDR3 amino acids: CASSSPGRHYEQYF. The CDR3 nucleotides read TGTGCCAGCAGTTCCCCAGGCAGGCACTACGAGCAGTACTTC.

This clonotype was picked up a small number of times. The chain uses TRBV29-1 and TRBJ1-5; D is unresolved. With 2 bases removed from V and 6 bases from J, the gap between germline ends came to 11 bases. Germline V gene data show CDR1 as SQVTM and CDR2 as ANQGSEA. This CDR3 has 13 residues. The CDR3: CSVEMSPGQPQHF. CDR3 coding DNA: TGCAGCGTTGAAATGAGTCCCGGTCAGCCCCAGCATTTT.

The chain carries TRBV7-3 and TRBJ1-2; D perhaps matches TRBD1 (5 bases). This CDR3 is built from 16 residues. Trimming stripped 5 bases from V and 7 bases from J, with 23 bases between. CDR1 SGHTA and CDR2 FQGTGA come from the germline V gene. CDR3 nucleotide sequence: TGTGCCAGCAGCCCCTCTGGCGGGGTGATCACAGGTGGCTACACCTTC. This sequence encodes CASSPSGGVITGGYTF.

At least ten counts were recorded for this clonotype. The chain recombines TRBV10-3 with TRBJ1-6, with a weak D call TRBD1 (6 bases). CDR1 ENHRY and CDR2 SYGVKD come from the germline V gene. V was trimmed by 4 bases and J by 7 bases, leaving 8 bases between them. The CDR3 is 13 amino acids. CDR3 coding DNA: TGTGCCATCAGTGTTGACAGGAATTCACCCCTCCACTTT. Translation: CAISVDRNSPLHF.

This clonotype has at least ten counts. The rearrangement links TRBV12-5 to TRBJ2-1; the D gene is possibly TRBD1 (6 bases). Germline assignment: CDR1 LGHNT and CDR2 FRNRAP. The ends were cut back, 2 bases at V and 4 bases at J, with 12 bases in the middle. The CDR3 is made up of 15 amino acids. CDR3 DNA sequence: TGTGCTAGTGGTTTGATACAGGGCCATTACAATGAGCAGTTCTTC. This translates into CASGLIQGHYNEQFF.

On this clonotype: Germline and junction disagree at one end, which may indicate a read error. V and J are TRBV5-3 and TRBJ2-1, with D unclear. TRBV5-3 is an ORF; its function is uncertain. The length of the CDR3 is 18 residues. Here the CDR3 reads CATPISHPNPRSYYEQFF. The CDR3 coding sequence is TGTGCCACCCCCATATCCCATCCGAATCCTCGCTCCTACTATGAGCAGTTCTTC.

This clonotype has ten or more counts. This rearrangement joins TRBV11-1 to TRBJ2-1; 7 nucleotides align to TRBD1. The J segment lost 8 bases and the V segment lost 3 bases, leaving 7 bases of the junction unmatched. CDR3 length equals 14 residues. Germline CDR1 and CDR2: SGHAT and FQDESV (reference sequence). In nucleotides, the CDR3 is TGTGCCAGCAGCTTTATGAAGGGGGCCCATGAGCAGTTCTTC. The encoded protein is CASSFMKGAHEQFF.

As regards this clonotype: Being one base from a much bigger clone, this may be a read error. The chain joins TRBV19 to TRBJ1-5; a weak D match, TRBD1 (5 bases). The V end lost 9 bases, the J end lost 5 bases, and 20 bases lay between the germline ends. CDR3 length: 15 amino acids. Germline values: CDR1 LNHDA, CDR2 SQIVND (reference sequence). The chain's CDR3 is CARLAGTEDDQPQHF. The DNA for the CDR3 is TGTGCCAGATTGGCCGGGACTGAGGACGATCAGCCCCAGCATTTT.

As DNA, the CDR3 is TGTGCCAGCTCACCACCAACGAGGGAACTCTACACCTTC. Translation gives CASSPPTRELYTF. This rearrangement joins TRBV18 to TRBJ1-2; D unclear. Looked up from germline, CDR1 is KGHSH and CDR2 is LQKENI. This CDR3 is built from 13 residues. Deletions cut 0 bases from V and 10 bases from J, with 12 bases between.

The chain employs TRBV29-1 and TRBJ1-1, with 7 nucleotides matching TRBD1. From germline, CDR1 is SQVTM and CDR2 ANQGSEA. The CDR3 consists of 12 residues. V trimming: 7 bases; J trimming: 2 bases; junction bases outside the gene matches: 4. CDR3 residues: CSAGTANTEAFF. The DNA for the CDR3 is TGCAGCGCCGGGACAGCCAACACTGAAGCTTTCTTT.

This clonotype was detected ten times or more. This chain joins TRBV7-3 and TRBJ2-1; possible D gene TRBD2, 5 bases. The V gene lost 4 bases and the J gene lost 4 bases, with 20 bases spanning the gap. Germline V gene lookup returns CDR1 SGHTA and CDR2 FQGTGA. There are 17 residues in the CDR3. The CDR3 is CASSSPPQRPTYNEQFF. In DNA form, the CDR3 reads TGTGCCAGCAGCTCTCCCCCCCAGCGGCCCACATACAATGAGCAGTTCTTC.

This clonotype was counted between two and nine times. The V call is TRBV7-9, the J call TRBJ2-3, with a tentative D call TRBD2 (6 bases). Germline CDR1 reads SEHNR; CDR2 reads FQNEAQ (reference sequence). This CDR3 spans 15 amino acids. The V and J ends lost 5 bases and 2 bases respectively, with 14 bases between them. CDR3 nucleotide sequence: TGTGCCAGCAGCGCGGACGGGACTCTCACAGATACGCAGTATTTT. Its translation is CASSADGTLTDTQYF.

In its sample, this clonotype was seen a few times. This chain connects TRBV19 to TRBJ2-7, with 10 bases lining up with TRBD1. The CDR3 has 13 residues. Germline CDR1 and CDR2: LNHDA and SQIVND (reference sequence). Germline trimming cut 11 bases from V and 2 bases from J; bases unmatched to any gene: 6. CDR3 amino acids: CASKGTGAYEQYF. The CDR3 DNA is TGTGCCTCGAAGGGGACAGGGGCCTACGAGCAGTACTTC.

This clonotype has a count of ten or more. V and J are TRBV20-1 and TRBJ2-1; D is perhaps TRBD2 (6 bases). From germline, CDR1 is DFQATT and CDR2 SNEGSKA (reference sequence). The CDR3 extends over 14 amino acids. V dropped 3 bases and J dropped 4 bases, with 13 bases sitting between them. CDR3 DNA: TGCAGTGCTAGTGGCGGGGCGAAATACAATGAGCAGTTCTTC. Encoded protein: CSASGGAKYNEQFF.